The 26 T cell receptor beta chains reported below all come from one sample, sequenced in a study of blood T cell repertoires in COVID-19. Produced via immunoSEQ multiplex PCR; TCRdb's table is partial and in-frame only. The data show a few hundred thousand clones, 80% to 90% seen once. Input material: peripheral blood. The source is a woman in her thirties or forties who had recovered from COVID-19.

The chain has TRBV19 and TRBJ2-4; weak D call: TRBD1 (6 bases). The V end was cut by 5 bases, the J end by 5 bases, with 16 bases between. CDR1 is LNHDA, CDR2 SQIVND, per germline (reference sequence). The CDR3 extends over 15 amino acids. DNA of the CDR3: TGTGCCAGTAGTGTCCTACAGGGACGTGAAAACATTCAGTACTTC. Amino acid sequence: CASSVLQGRENIQYF.

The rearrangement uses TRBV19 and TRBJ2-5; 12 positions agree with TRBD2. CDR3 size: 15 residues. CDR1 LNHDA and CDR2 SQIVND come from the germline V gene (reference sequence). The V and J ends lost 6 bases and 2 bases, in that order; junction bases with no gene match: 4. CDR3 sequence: CASSGTSGFQETQYF. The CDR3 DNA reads TGTGCCAGTAGCGGGACTAGCGGGTTTCAAGAGACCCAGTACTTC.

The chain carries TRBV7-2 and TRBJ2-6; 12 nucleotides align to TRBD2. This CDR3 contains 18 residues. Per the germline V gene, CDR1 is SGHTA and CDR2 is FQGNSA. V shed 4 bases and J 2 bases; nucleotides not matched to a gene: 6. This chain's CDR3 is CASSSDLAGGPGANVLTF. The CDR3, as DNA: TGTGCCAGCAGCTCCGATCTAGCGGGGGGGCCTGGGGCCAACGTCCTGACTTTC.

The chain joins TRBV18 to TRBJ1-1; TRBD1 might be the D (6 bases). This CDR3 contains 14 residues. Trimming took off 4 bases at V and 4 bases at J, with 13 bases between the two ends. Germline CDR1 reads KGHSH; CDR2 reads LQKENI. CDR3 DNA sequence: TGTGCCAGCTCACAGGGGGTCCAGGGCACTGAAGCTTTCTTT. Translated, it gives CASSQGVQGTEAFF.

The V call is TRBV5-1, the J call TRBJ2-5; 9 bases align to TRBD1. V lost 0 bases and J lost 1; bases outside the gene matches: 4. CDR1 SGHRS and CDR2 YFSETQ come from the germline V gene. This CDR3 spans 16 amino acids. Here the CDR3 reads CASSLVGGQGQETQYF. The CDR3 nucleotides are TGCGCCAGCAGCTTGGTAGGGGGACAGGGCCAAGAGACCCAGTACTTC. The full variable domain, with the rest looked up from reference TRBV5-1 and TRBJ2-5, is KAGVTQTPRYLIKTRGQQVTLSCSPISGHRSVSWYQQTPGQGLQFLFEYFSETQRNKGNFPGRFSGRQFSNSRSEMNVSTLELGDSALYLCASSLVGGQGQETQYFGPGTRLLVL.

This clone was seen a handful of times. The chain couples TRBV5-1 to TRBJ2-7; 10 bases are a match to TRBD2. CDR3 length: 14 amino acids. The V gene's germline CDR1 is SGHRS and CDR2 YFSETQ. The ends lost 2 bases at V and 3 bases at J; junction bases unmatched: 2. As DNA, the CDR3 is TGCGCCAGCAGCTTCACTAGCGGGGTCTACGAGCAGTACTTC. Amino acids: CASSFTSGVYEQYF.

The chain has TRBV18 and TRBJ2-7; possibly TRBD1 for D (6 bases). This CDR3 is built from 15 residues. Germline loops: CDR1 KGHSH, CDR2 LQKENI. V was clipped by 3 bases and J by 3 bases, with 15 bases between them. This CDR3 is CASSPAGQTIYEQYF. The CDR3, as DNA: TGTGCCAGCTCACCGGCCGGACAGACGATCTACGAGCAGTACTTC.

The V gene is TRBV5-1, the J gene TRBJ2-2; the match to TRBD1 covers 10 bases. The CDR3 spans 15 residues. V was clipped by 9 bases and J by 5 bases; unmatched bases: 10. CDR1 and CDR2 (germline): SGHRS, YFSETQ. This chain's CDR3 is CATSRDRGYTGELFF. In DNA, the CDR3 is TGCGCCACCTCGAGGGACAGGGGATATACCGGGGAGCTGTTTTTT.

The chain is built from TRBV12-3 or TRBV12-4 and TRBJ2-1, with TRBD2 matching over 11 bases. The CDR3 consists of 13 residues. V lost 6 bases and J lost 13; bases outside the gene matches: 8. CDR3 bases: TGTGCCAGCAGCCCGACTAGCGGGGAGGAACAGTTCTTC. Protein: CASSPTSGEEQFF.

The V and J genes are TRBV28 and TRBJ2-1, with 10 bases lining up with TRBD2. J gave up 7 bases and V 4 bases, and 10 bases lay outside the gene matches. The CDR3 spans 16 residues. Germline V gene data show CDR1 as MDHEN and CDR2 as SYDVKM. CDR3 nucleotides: TGTGCCAGCAGTTCTTCAGCGGGGGGGCCGAAAAATGAGCAGTTCTTC. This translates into CASSSSAGGPKNEQFF.

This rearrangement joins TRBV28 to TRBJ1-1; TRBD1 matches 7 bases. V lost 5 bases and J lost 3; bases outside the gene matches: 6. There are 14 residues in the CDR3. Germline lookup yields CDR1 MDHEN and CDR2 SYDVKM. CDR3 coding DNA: TGTGCCAGCAGTCCACATACAGGGGACACTGAAGCTTTCTTT. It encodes CASSPHTGDTEAFF. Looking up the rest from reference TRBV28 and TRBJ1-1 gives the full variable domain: DVKVTQSSRYLVKRTGEKVFLECVQDMDHENMFWYRQDPGLGLRLIYFSYDVKMKEKGDIPEGYSVSREKKERFSLILESASTNQTSMYLCASSPHTGDTEAFFGQGTRLTVV.

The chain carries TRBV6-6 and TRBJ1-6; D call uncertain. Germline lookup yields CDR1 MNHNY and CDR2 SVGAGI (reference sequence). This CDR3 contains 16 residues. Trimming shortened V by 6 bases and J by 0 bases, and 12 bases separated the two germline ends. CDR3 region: CASRGERSSYNSPLHF. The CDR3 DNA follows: TGTGCCAGCAGGGGAGAGAGGAGCTCCTATAATTCACCCCTCCACTTT.

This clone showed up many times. The CDR3 reads CSVVEVSSYNEQFF. CDR3 nucleotide sequence: TGCAGCGTTGTCGAGGTCAGCTCCTACAATGAGCAGTTCTTC. This chain links TRBV29-1 with TRBJ2-1; D is uncertain. Germline CDR1 reads SQVTM; CDR2 reads ANQGSEA. The ends were cut back, 4 bases at V and 0 bases at J, with 10 bases in the middle. The CDR3 contains 14 residues.

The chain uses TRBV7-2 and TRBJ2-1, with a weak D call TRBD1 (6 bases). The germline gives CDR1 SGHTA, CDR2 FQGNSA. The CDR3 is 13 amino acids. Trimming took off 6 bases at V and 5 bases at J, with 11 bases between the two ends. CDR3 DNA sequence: TGTGCCAGCAGTTCGGACAGAGACAATGAGCAGTTCTTC. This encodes CASSSDRDNEQFF.

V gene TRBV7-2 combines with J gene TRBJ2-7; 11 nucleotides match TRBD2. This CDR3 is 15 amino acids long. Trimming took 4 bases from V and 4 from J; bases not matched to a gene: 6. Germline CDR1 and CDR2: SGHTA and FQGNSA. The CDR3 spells CASSSPSGGSYEQYF. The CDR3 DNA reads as TGTGCCAGCAGCTCACCTAGCGGGGGGTCTTACGAGCAGTACTTC.

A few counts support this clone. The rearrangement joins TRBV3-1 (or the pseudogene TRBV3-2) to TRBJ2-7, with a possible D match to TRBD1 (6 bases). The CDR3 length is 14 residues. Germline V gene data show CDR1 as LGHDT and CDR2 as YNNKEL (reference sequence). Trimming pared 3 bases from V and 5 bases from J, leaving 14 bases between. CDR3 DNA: TGTGCCAGCAGCCAGCAGACAGGTAGCAACGAGCAGTACTTC. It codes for CASSQQTGSNEQYF.

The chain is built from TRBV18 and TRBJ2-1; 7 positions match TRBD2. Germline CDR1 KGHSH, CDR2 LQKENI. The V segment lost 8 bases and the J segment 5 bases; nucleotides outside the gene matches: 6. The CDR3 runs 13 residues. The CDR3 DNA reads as TGTGCCAGCCAAAGCGGGGCAAACAATGAGCAGTTCTTC. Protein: CASQSGANNEQFF. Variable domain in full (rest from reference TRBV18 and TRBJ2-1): NAGVMQNPRHLVRRRGQEARLRCSPMKGHSHVYWYRQLPEEGLKFMVYLQKENIIDESGMPKERFSAEFPKEGPSILRIQQVVRGDSAAYFCASQSGANNEQFFGPGTRLTVL.

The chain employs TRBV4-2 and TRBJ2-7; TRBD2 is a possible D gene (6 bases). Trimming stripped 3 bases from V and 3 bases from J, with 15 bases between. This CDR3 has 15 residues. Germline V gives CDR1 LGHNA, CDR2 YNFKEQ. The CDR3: CASSQPGGVIYEQYF. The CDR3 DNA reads TGTGCCAGCAGCCAGCCCGGCGGGGTAATCTACGAGCAGTACTTC.

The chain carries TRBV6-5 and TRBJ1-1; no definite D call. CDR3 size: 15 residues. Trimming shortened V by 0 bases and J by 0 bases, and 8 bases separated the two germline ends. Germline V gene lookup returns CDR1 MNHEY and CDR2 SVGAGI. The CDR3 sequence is CASSYSANLNTEAFF. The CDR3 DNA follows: TGTGCCAGCAGTTACTCGGCAAACCTGAACACTGAAGCTTTCTTT.

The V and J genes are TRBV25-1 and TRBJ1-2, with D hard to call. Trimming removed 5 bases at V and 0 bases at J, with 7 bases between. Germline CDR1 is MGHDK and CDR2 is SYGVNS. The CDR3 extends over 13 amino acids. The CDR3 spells CASSHRANYGYTF. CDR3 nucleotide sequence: TGTGCCAGCAGTCACAGAGCTAACTATGGCTACACCTTC.

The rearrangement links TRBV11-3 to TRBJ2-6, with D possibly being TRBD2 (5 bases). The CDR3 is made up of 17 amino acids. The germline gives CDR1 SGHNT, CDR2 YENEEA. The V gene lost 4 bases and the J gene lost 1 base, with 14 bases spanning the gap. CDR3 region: CASSSKLTSSGANVLTF. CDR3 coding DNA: TGTGCCAGCAGCTCCAAACTAACTAGTTCTGGGGCCAACGTCCTGACTTTC.

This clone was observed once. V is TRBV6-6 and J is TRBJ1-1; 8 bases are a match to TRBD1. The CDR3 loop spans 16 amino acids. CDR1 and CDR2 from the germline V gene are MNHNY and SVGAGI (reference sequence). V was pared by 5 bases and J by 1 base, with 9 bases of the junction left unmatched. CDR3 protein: CASSLQQGGGNTEAFF. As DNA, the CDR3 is TGTGCCAGCAGTCTCCAACAGGGGGGCGGGAACACTGAAGCTTTCTTT.

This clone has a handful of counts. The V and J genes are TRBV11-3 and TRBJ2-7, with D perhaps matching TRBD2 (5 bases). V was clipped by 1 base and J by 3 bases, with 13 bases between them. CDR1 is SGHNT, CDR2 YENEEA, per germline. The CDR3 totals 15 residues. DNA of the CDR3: TGTGCCAGCAGCTTAGGGGCGGGTTGGCACTACGAGCAGTACTTC. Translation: CASSLGAGWHYEQYF.

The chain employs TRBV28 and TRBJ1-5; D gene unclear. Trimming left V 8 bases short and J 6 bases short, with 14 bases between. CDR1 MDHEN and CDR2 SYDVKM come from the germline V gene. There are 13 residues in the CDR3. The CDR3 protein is CASSLGGPQPQHF. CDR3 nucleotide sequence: TGTGCCAGCTCCTTGGGTGGGCCTCAGCCCCAGCATTTT.

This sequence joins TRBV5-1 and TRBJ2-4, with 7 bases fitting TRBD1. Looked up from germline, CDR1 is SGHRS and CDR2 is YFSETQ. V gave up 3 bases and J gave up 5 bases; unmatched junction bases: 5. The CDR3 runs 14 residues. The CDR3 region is CASSSSGQQNIQYF. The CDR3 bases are TGCGCCAGCAGCTCATCGGGACAGCAAAACATTCAGTACTTC. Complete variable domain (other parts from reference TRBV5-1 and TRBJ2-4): KAGVTQTPRYLIKTRGQQVTLSCSPISGHRSVSWYQQTPGQGLQFLFEYFSETQRNKGNFPGRFSGRQFSNSRSEMNVSTLELGDSALYLCASSSSGQQNIQYFGAGTRLSVL.

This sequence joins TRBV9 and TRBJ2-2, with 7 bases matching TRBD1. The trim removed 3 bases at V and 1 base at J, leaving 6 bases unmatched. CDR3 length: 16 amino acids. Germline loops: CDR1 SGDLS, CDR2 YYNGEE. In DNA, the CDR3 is TGTGCCAGCAGCGGTCCGGGACAGAGGAACACCGGGGAGCTGTTTTTT. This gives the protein CASSGPGQRNTGELFF.